These T cell receptor beta chains were read from a single sample in a study of blood T cell repertoires in COVID-19. The data were produced by immunoSEQ multiplex PCR, yet TCRdb's version contains in-frame clones alone and is incomplete. The data show approximately 89,000 clones, with approximately 80% seen just once and over 40% held by the top ten. The sample taken for sequencing was peripheral blood. The receptors stem from a human donor in a cohort sampled during active COVID-19. The CDR3 runs from the conserved cysteine through the conserved F or W. Each record gives: V gene, D gene, J gene, CDR3 length, clone size, CDR3 DNA, CDR3 protein. A D gene is named only where the DNA matches it firmly. Clone size is stated in some rows and not others, as once, few, many or a class when expanded.

>TRBV15|TRBD1|TRBJ1-5|16|NA
TGTGCCACCAGCAGTCGACAGGGGCGTTACAATCAGCCCCAGCATTTT
CATSSRQGRYNQPQHF
>TRBV4-1|TRBD2|TRBJ2-1|18|NA
TGCGCCAGCAGCCCGAAGATCCCCGTGACTAGCGGAACCCATGAGCAGTTCTTC
CASSPKIPVTSGTHEQFF
>TRBV19|TRBD1|TRBJ2-1|14|NA
TGTGCCAGTGAACGGACAGGGACATACAATGAGCAGTTCTTC
CASERTGTYNEQFF
>TRBV30|NA|TRBJ1-1|13|NA
TGTGCCTGGAGTGCCGGGTACAACACTGAAGCTTTCTTT
CAWSAGYNTEAFF
>TRBV30|NA|TRBJ2-7|14|NA
TGTGCCTGGACCCCCGCAGGGCTCTCCGACGAGCAGTACTTC
CAWTPAGLSDEQYF
>TRBV7-2|NA|TRBJ2-7|15|few
TGTGCCAGCAGCACGGGGGGCCGGAGCTCCTACGAGCAGTACTTC
CASSTGGRSSYEQYF
>TRBV5-4|NA|TRBJ2-3|14|NA
TGTGCCAGCAGCAGGCAGGGGCTCACAGATACGCAGTATTTT
CASSRQGLTDTQYF
>TRBV7-9|NA|TRBJ2-7|15|NA
TGTGCCAGCAGCCCACGGATTAGCGGCAGCCACGAGCAGTACTTC
CASSPRISGSHEQYF
>TRBV5-1|NA|TRBJ2-7|15|NA
TGCGCCAGCAGCTTGGTGGGCAGCCCTTCCTACGAGCAGTACTTC
CASSLVGSPSYEQYF
>TRBV28|NA|TRBJ1-5|17|many
TGTGCCAGCAGACCCCTCCCGGGGGGTTATAGCAATCAGCCCCAGCATTTT
CASRPLPGGYSNQPQHF
>TRBV18|TRBD1|TRBJ1-6|15|NA
TGTGCCAGCTCACCCGCAGGGGGCAATAATTCACCCCTCCACTTT
CASSPAGGNNSPLHF
>TRBV6-5|TRBD1|TRBJ1-2|14|NA
TGTGCCAGCAGGAGGACAGGGGATCTCTATGGCTACACCTTC
CASRRTGDLYGYTF
>TRBV19|TRBD2|TRBJ2-1|14|NA
TGTGCCAGTAGTATTACTAGCGGTTACAATGAGCAGTTCTTC
CASSITSGYNEQFF
>TRBV7-2|NA|TRBJ2-5|15|NA
TGTGCCAGCAGCTCTGCCCCAGGAGGAGGCGGGACCCAGTACTTC
CASSSAPGGGGTQYF
>TRBV3-1/TRBV3-2|TRBD2|TRBJ2-7|15|NA
TGTGCCAGCAGCCCCAACCCTAGCGGGTTCTACGAGCAGTACTTC
CASSPNPSGFYEQYF
>TRBV7-3|TRBD1|TRBJ2-5|15|NA
TGTGCCAGCAGGCGGACAGGGGAAGGCCAAGAGACCCAGTACTTC
CASRRTGEGQETQYF
>TRBV19|TRBD1|TRBJ2-5|13|NA
TGTGCCAGTAGTAAAGACAGGGAAGAGACCCAGTACTTC
CASSKDREETQYF
>TRBV30|TRBD2|TRBJ2-3|15|NA
TGTGCCACAGGACTAGCGGTTACTAGCACAGATACGCAGTATTTT
CATGLAVTSTDTQYF
>TRBV7-3|NA|TRBJ2-1|14|NA
TGTGCCAGCAGACCCTGGTCTACGGGAGATGAGCAGTTCTTC
CASRPWSTGDEQFF
>TRBV5-1|TRBD1|TRBJ2-1|15|NA
TGCGCCAGCAGCTTGGGGGACAGGGACTTCAATGAGCAGTTCTTC
CASSLGDRDFNEQFF